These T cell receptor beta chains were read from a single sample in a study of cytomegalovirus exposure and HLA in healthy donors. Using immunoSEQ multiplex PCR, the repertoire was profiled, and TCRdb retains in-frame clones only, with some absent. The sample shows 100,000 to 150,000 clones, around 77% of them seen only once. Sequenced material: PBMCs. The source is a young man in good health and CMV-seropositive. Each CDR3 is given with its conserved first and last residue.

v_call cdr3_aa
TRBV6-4 CASRGDSSYNEQFF
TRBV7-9 CSSSLAGRVRANEKLFF
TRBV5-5 CASSPDSDSPLHF
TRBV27 CASSLASGRVYEQYF
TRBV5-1 CASSLAAGLAGAGELFF
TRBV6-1 CATRTSGTSELF
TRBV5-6 CASSLAGSISNQPQHF
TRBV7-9 CASSQGTGGYEQYF
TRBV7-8 CASSLGGSGNYEQYF
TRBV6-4 CASSPGGTAEAFF
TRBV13 CASSLDGQPQHF
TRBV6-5 CASSYLGQGRGNTIYF
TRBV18 CASSPQGTTGNTIYF
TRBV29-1 CSVEIDAAEAFF
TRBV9 CASRRQGQDTIYF
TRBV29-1 CSVTTGYEQYF
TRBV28 CASSTGNNYGYTF
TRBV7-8 CASSLVGLAGGPTGELFF
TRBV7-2 CASSLEMSSGNTIYF
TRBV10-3 CAISEQGNTEAFF
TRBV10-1 CASSEFSASGNTDTQYF
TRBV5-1 CASSLSGIGGGYTF
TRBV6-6 CASSPQGYNEQFF
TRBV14 CASSQLVRGAQDEQFF
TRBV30 CAWDTRSYNEQFF
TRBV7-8 CASSQPGRRSPQETQYF
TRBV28 CASSTGIYGYTF
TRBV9 CASSGFGTTNNEQFF
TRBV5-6 CASSLDGYREATGELFF
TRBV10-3 CAISESRPPGRVTEAFF
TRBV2 CASRRFGKNIQYF
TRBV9 CASSPTTGKKGTIYF
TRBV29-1 CSVDGDKVDYGYTF
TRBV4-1 CASSPGAGGGTEAFF
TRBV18 CASSPLGEAEAFF
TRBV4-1 CASSPGLAGGPGANGLTF
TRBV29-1 CSAVTTGGWSYEQYF
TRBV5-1 CASSLEAETGRNTIYF
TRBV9 CASSVERVNEQFF
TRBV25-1 CASSLAGGSYNEQFF
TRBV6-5 CASRGQGAIYGYTF
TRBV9 CASSVSSGTYLGETQYF
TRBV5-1 CASSPQVRSCEQYF
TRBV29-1 CSVARQGANYGYTF
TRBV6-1 CASSPSRVGFHEQYF
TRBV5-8 CASSRTGGTYEQYF